Sequencing of this TCR beta chain was carried out in a study of T-cell reconstitution after alpha-beta-depleted transplantation in children. The CDR3 is 14 amino acids. The V and J ends lost 4 bases and 8 bases respectively, with 15 bases between them. The V gene's germline CDR1 is SSHAT and CDR2 FNYEAQ (reference sequence). This sample's TCRbeta library carried unique molecular identifier barcodes. TCRdb ran MiXCR on the PCR reads and lists one entry per CDR3 protein. The table lists about 500,000 distinct CDR3 sequences, roughly 33% of them singletons. Sequencing was performed on PBMCs from the stem cell graft donor, taken from the stem cell graft. The J gene is TRBJ2-1, the V gene TRBV7-7; D remains unclear. The source is a human donor who donated a stem cell graft to a child with aplastic anemia. CDR3 coding DNA: TGTGCCAGCAGCTCCAAGGGAATGAGCGATGAGCAGTTCTTC. Protein sequence: CASSSKGMSDEQFF. Drawing the rest from reference TRBV7-7 and TRBJ2-1, the complete variable domain is GAGVSQSPRYKVTKRGQDVTLRCDPISSHATLYWYQQALGQGPEFLTYFNYEAQPDKSGLPSDRFSAERPEGSISTLTIQRTEQRDSAMYRCASSSKGMSDEQFFGPGTRLTVL.